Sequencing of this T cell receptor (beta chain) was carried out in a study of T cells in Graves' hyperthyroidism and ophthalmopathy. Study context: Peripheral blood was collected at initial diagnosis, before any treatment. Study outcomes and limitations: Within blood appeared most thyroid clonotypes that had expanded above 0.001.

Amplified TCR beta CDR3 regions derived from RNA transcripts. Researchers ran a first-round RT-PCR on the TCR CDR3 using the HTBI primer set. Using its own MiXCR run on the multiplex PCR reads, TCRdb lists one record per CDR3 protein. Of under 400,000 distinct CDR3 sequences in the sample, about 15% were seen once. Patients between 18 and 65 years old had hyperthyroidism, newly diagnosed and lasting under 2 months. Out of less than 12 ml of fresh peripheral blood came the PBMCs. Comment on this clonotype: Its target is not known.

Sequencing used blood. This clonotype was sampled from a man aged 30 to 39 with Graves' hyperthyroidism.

The CDR3 nucleotides read TGTGCCATCAGGGATACAGGGCTCAATCAGCCCCAGCATTTT. It specifies CAIRDTGLNQPQHF. V usage is TRBV10-3 and J usage is TRBJ1-5; D may be TRBD1 (6 bases). The V and J ends lost 6 bases and 3 bases respectively, with 12 bases between them. CDR3 length equals 14 residues. From germline, CDR1 is ENHRY and CDR2 SYGVKD.